What follows is one TCR beta chain and its context. Antigen: not known. The data were taken from a study of T cell responses to AZD1222 COVID-19 vaccine. Study context: Pooling was applied to second doses at about 4 or about 12 weeks.

Generated by immunoSEQ multiplex PCR, the TCRdb table keeps only in-frame clones and is missing some. The sample contains over 100,000 clones, roughly nine tenths of which appear only once. The length of the CDR3 is 17 residues. Looked up from germline, CDR1 is LGHNA and CDR2 is YSLEER. V shed 2 bases and J 0 bases; nucleotides not matched to a gene: 6. General observations from the study: Repertoires in all cases were sampled only once the peak T cell response had passed.

This sample comprised peripheral blood, obtained on day 0 of AZD1222 vaccination. The gene calls are TRBV4-3 and TRBJ2-2; 7 nucleotides agree with TRBD1. The sequence came from an adult in good health. The CDR3 coding sequence is TGCGCCAGCAGCCAACGATTCCAGGGGGCGAACACCGGGGAGCTGTTTTTT. It codes for CASSQRFQGANTGELFF.